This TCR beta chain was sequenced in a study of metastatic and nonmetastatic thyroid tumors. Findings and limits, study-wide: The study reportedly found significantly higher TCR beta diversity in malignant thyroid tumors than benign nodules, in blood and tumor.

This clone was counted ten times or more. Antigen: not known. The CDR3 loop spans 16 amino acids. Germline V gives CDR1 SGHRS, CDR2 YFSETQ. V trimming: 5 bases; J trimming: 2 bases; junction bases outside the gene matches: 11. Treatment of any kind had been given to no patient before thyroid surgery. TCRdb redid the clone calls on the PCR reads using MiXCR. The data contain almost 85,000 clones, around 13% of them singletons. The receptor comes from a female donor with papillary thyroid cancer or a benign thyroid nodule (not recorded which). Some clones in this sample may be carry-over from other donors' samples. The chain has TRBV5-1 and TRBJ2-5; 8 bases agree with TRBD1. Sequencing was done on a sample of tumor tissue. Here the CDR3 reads CASSRQDRGSQETQYF. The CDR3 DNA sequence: TGCGCCAGCAGTCGGCAAGACAGGGGTTCTCAAGAGACCCAGTACTTC.